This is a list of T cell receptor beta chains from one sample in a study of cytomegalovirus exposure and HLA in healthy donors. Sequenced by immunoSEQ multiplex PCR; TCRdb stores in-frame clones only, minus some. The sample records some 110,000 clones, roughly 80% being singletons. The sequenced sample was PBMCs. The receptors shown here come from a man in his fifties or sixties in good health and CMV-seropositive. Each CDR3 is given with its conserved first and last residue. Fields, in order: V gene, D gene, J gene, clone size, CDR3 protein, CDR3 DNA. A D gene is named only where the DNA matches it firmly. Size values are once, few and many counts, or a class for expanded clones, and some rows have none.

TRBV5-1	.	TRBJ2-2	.	CASSLGSVSNTGELFF	TGCGCCAGCAGCTTGGGGTCAGTTTCGAACACCGGGGAGCTGTTTTTT
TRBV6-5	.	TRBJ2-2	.	CASSYSLRGAGELFF	TGTGCCAGCAGTTACTCCCTCAGGGGAGCCGGGGAGCTGTTTTTT
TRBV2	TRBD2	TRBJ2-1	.	CASTRTSGHNEQFF	TGTGCCAGCACCCGGACTAGCGGACACAATGAGCAGTTCTTC
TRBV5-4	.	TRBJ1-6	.	CASSLSASSYNSPLHF	TGTGCCAGCAGCTTGTCAGCGAGCTCCTATAATTCACCCCTCCACTTT
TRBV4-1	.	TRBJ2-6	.	CASSPPVEWANVLTF	TGCGCCAGCAGCCCCCCCGTAGAGTGGGCCAACGTCCTGACTTTC
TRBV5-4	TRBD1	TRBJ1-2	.	CASSFGQGNYGYTF	TGTGCCAGCAGCTTCGGACAGGGTAACTATGGCTACACCTTC
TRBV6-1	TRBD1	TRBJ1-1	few	CASREPRDRGLNTEAFF	TGTGCCAGCAGAGAACCAAGGGACAGGGGCCTGAACACTGAAGCTTTCTTT
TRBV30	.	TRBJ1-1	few	CAWSVLDRRNTEAFF	TGTGCCTGGAGTGTACTAGACAGGAGAAACACTGAAGCTTTCTTT
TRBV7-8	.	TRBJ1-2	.	CASSQAGITNYGYTF	TGTGCCAGCAGCCAGGCTGGTATTACTAACTATGGCTACACCTTC
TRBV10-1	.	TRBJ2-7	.	CASSDSGTPSYEQYF	TGCGCCAGCAGTGATTCCGGGACACCTTCCTACGAGCAGTACTTC
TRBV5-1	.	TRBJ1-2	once	CASSLDRGAPGGYTF	TGCGCCAGCAGCTTGGATCGGGGGGCGCCGGGAGGCTACACCTTC
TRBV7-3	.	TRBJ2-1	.	CASSFLASSYNEQFF	TGTGCCAGCAGCTTCTTAGCTAGCTCCTACAATGAGCAGTTCTTC
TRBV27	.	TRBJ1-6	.	CASSSYRHSPLHF	TGTGCCAGCAGTTCCTACAGACATTCCCCCCTCCACTTT
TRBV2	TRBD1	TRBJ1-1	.	CASKAGGTEAFF	TGTGCCAGCAAAGCAGGGGGCACTGAAGCTTTCTTT
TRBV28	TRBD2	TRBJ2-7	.	CASSSSGGRYEQYF	TGTGCCAGCAGTTCCAGCGGGGGGAGGTACGAGCAGTACTTC
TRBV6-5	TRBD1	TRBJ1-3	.	CASSYSDRAGNTIYF	TGTGCCAGCAGTTACTCGGACAGGGCTGGAAACACCATATATTTT
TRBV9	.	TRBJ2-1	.	CASSLTGTQNYNEQFF	TGTGCCAGCAGCCTCACCGGGACTCAAAATTACAATGAGCAGTTCTTC
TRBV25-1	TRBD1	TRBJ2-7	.	CASSLGGRYEQYF	TGTGCCAGCAGTCTAGGGGGCAGATACGAGCAGTACTTC
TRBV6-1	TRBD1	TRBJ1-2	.	CASSRTGGDYGYTF	TGTGCCAGCAGCCGGACAGGGGGCGACTATGGCTACACCTTC
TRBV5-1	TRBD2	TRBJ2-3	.	CASSPIAGGSTDTQYF	TGCGCCAGCAGCCCTATAGCGGGAGGGAGCACAGATACGCAGTATTTT
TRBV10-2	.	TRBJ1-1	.	CASYTDPGVRAFF	TGCGCCAGCTATACCGACCCAGGGGTTCGGGCTTTCTTT
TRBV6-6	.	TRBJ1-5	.	CASTSGGMGNQPQHF	TGTGCCAGCACTTCGGGGGGGATGGGCAATCAGCCCCAGCATTTT
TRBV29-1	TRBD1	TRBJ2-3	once	CSAEKGASTDTQYF	TGCAGCGCCGAAAAGGGGGCCAGCACAGATACGCAGTATTTT
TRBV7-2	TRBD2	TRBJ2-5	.	CASSLALERGETQYF	TGTGCCAGCAGCTTAGCGCTTGAGCGGGGGGAGACCCAGTACTTC
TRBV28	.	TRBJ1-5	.	CASSKPSGGDQPQHF	TGTGCCAGCAGTAAACCCTCGGGGGGCGATCAGCCCCAGCATTTT